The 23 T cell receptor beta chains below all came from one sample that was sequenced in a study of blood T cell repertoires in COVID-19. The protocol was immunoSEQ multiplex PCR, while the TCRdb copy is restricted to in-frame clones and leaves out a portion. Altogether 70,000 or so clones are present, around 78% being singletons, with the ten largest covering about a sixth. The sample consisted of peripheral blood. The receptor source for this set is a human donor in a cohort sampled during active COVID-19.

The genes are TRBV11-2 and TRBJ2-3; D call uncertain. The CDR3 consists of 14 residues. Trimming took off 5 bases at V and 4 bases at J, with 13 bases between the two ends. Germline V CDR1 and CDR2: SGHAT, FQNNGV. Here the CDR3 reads CASSLIRVPDTQYF. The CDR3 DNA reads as TGTGCCAGCAGCCTTATTCGGGTCCCAGATACGCAGTATTTT.

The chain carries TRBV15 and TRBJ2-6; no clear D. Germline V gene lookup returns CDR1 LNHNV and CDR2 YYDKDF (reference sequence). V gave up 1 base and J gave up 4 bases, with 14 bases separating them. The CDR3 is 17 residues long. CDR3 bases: TGTGCCACCAGCAGAGGTGGTGGGCCTGTGGGGGCCAACGTCCTGACTTTC. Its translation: CATSRGGGPVGANVLTF. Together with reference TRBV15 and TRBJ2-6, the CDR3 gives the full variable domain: DAMVIQNPRYQVTQFGKPVTLSCSQTLNHNVMYWYQQKSSQAPKLLFHYYDKDFNNEADTPDNFQSRRPNTSFCFLDIRSPGLGDTAMYLCATSRGGGPVGANVLTFGAGSRLTVL.

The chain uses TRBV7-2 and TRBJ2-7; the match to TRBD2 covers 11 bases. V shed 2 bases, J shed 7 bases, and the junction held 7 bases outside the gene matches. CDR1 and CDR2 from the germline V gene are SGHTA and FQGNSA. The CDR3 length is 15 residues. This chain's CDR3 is CASSLQGTSGNEQYF. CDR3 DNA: TGTGCCAGCAGCTTACAAGGGACTAGCGGCAATGAGCAGTACTTC.

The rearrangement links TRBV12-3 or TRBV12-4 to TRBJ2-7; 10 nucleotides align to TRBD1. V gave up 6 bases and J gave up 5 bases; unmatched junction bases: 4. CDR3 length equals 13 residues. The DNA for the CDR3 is TGTGCCAGCAGGACAGGGGGCATCCACGAGCAGTACTTC. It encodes CASRTGGIHEQYF.

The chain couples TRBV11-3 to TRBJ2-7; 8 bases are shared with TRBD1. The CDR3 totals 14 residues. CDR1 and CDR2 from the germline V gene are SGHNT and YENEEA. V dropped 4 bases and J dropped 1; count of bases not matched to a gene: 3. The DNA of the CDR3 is TGTGCCAGCAGCTCCGGACAGGGTTCCTACGAGCAGTACTTC. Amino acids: CASSSGQGSYEQYF.

The CDR3 region has the DNA TGTGCCACCAGTGCCCCGAGGGGGATTAATGAAAAACTGTTTTTT. This sequence encodes CATSAPRGINEKLFF. V gene TRBV24-1 combines with J gene TRBJ1-4, with D possibly TRBD1 on 6 matching bases. The CDR3 is 15 amino acids. The germline gives CDR1 KGHDR, CDR2 SFDVKD. V lost 5 bases and J lost 4, with 13 bases in between.

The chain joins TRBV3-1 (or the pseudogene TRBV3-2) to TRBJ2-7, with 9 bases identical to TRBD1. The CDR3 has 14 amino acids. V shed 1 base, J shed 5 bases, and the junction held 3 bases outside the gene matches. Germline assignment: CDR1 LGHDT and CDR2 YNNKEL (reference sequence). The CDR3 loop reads CASSQGTGGHEQYF. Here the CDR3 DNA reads TGTGCCAGCAGCCAAGGTACAGGGGGCCACGAGCAGTACTTC.

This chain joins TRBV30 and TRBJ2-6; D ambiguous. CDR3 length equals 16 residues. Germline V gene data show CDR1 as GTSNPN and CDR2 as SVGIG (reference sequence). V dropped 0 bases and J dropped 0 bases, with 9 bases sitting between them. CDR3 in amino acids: CAWSVPRFSGANVLTF. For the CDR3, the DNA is TGTGCCTGGAGTGTGCCGCGGTTCTCTGGGGCCAACGTCCTGACTTTC.

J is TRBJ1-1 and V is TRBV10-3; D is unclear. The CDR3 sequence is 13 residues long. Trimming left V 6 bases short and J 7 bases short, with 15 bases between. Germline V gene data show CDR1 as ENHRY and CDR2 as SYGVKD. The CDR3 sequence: CAISVDGSFEAFF. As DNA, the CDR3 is TGTGCCATCAGCGTCGATGGGAGTTTTGAAGCTTTCTTT.

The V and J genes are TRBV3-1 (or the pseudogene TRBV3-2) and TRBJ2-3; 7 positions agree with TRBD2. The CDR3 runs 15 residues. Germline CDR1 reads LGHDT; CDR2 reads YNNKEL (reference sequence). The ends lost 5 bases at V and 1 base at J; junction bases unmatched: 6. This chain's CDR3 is CASSVGLGRTDTQYF. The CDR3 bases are TGTGCCAGCAGCGTTGGACTAGGGCGCACAGATACGCAGTATTTT.

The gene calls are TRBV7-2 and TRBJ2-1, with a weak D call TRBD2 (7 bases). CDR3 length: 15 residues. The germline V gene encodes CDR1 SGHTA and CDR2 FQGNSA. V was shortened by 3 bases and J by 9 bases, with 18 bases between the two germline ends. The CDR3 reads CASSFRGPTGGEQFF. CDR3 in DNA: TGTGCCAGCAGCTTCAGGGGACCCACGGGGGGTGAGCAGTTCTTC.

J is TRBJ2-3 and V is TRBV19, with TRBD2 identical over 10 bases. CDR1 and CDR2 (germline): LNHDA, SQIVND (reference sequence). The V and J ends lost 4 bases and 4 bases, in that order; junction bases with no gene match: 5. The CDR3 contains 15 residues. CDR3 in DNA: TGTGCCAGTAGTAAACCTAGCGGGAGCGCAGATACGCAGTATTTT. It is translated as CASSKPSGSADTQYF.

CDR3 sequence: CASSPEGARTDTQYF. The CDR3 DNA is TGCGCCAGCAGCCCGGAGGGGGCGAGGACAGATACGCAGTATTTT. The chain has TRBV5-1 and TRBJ2-3, with D possibly matching TRBD1 (7 bases). This CDR3 region has 15 residues. Germline values: CDR1 SGHRS, CDR2 YFSETQ. Trimming stripped 4 bases from V and 3 bases from J, with 15 bases between. The variable domain in full, with the rest retrieved from reference TRBV5-1 and TRBJ2-3, is KAGVTQTPRYLIKTRGQQVTLSCSPISGHRSVSWYQQTPGQGLQFLFEYFSETQRNKGNFPGRFSGRQFSNSRSEMNVSTLELGDSALYLCASSPEGARTDTQYFGPGTRLTVL.

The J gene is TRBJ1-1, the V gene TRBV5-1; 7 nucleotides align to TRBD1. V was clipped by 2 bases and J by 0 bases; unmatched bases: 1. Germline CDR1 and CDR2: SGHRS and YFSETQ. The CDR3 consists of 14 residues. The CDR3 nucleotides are TGCGCCAGCAGCTTAGGGGGCATGAACACTGAAGCTTTCTTT. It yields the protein CASSLGGMNTEAFF.

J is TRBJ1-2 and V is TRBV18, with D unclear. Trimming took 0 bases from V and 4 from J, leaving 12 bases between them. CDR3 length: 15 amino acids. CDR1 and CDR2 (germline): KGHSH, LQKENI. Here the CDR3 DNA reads TGTGCCAGCTCACCACCGTCCAGTTTAAGCTATGGCTACACCTTC. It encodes CASSPPSSLSYGYTF.

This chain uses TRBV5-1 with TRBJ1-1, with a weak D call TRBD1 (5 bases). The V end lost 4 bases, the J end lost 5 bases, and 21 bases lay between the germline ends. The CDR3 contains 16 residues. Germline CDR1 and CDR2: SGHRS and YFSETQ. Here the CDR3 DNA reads TGCGCCAGCAGCGAACTCCGAGGGAGGGGAAAAACTGAAGCTTTCTTT. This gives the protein CASSELRGRGKTEAFF.

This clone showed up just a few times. This CDR3 reads CASSTTTGQPYEQYF. The CDR3 region has the DNA TGTGCCAGCTCAACAACCACGGGACAGCCCTACGAGCAGTACTTC. The chain is built from TRBV18 and TRBJ2-7, with 7 nucleotides matching TRBD1. The ends lost 5 bases at V and 2 bases at J; junction bases unmatched: 9. The CDR3 runs to 15 residues. CDR1 KGHSH and CDR2 LQKENI come from the germline V gene.

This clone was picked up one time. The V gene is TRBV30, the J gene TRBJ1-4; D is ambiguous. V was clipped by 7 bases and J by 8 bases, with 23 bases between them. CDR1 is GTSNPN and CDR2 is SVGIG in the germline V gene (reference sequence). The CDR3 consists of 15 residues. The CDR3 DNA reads TGTGCCTCTACGAAACTTCGGGTGCCCGGCGAAAAACTGTTTTTT. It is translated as CASTKLRVPGEKLFF.

CDR3 in DNA: TGTGCCAGCAGCAGGGCAGATAATCAGCCCCAGCATTTT. This sequence encodes CASSRADNQPQHF. V and J are TRBV28 and TRBJ1-5; the D gene is possibly TRBD1 (5 bases). The CDR3 has 13 residues. CDR1 and CDR2 from the germline V gene are MDHEN and SYDVKM. Between the trimmed V and J ends, which lost 6 bases and 4 bases, there was a span of 10 bases.

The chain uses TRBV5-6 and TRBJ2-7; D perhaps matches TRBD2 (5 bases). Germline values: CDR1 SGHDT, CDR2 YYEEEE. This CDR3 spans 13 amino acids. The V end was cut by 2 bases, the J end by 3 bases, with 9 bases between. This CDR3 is CASSFFGDYEQYF. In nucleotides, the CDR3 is TGTGCCAGCAGCTTTTTCGGGGACTACGAGCAGTACTTC.

CDR3 sequence: CASSSLQSGELFF. DNA of the CDR3: TGTGCCAGCAGCAGCTTACAGTCCGGGGAGCTGTTTTTT. The chain joins TRBV11-2 to TRBJ2-2; no clear D gene. CDR1 is SGHAT, CDR2 FQNNGV, per germline. V was trimmed by 5 bases and J by 6 bases, leaving 10 bases between them. This CDR3 comprises 13 residues.

Here the CDR3 reads CATSGSPVAYEQYF. CDR3 DNA: TGTGCCACCTCAGGCTCGCCCGTTGCGTACGAGCAGTACTTC. The rearrangement uses TRBV15 and TRBJ2-7; D is ambiguous. Trimming took 8 bases from V and 4 from J, leaving 18 bases between them. This CDR3 spans 14 amino acids. The V gene's germline CDR1 is LNHNV and CDR2 YYDKDF (reference sequence). Full variable domain (rest looked up from reference TRBV15 and TRBJ2-7): DAMVIQNPRYQVTQFGKPVTLSCSQTLNHNVMYWYQQKSSQAPKLLFHYYDKDFNNEADTPDNFQSRRPNTSFCFLDIRSPGLGDTAMYLCATSGSPVAYEQYFGPGTRLTVT.

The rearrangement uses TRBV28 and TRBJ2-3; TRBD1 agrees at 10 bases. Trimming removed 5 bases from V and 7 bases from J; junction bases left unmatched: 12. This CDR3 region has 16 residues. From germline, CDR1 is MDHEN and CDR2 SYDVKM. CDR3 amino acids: CASSMSTGGAPNTQYF. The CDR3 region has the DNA TGTGCCAGCAGTATGTCGACAGGGGGCGCTCCGAATACGCAGTATTTT.